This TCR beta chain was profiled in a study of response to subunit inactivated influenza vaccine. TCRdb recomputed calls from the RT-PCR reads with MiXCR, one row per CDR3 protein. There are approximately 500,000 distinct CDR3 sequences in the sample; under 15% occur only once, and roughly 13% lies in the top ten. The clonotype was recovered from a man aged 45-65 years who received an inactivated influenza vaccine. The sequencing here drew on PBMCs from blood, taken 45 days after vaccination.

Written as DNA, the CDR3 is TGTGCCAGCAGCGGCGGGACCCCCAGGGATACGCAGTATTTT. It encodes CASSGGTPRDTQYF. The gene calls are TRBV7-9 and TRBJ2-3; D may be TRBD2 (6 bases). The CDR3 loop spans 14 amino acids. CDR1 and CDR2 (germline): SEHNR, FQNEAQ (reference sequence). With 5 bases removed from V and 6 bases from J, the gap between germline ends came to 15 bases.